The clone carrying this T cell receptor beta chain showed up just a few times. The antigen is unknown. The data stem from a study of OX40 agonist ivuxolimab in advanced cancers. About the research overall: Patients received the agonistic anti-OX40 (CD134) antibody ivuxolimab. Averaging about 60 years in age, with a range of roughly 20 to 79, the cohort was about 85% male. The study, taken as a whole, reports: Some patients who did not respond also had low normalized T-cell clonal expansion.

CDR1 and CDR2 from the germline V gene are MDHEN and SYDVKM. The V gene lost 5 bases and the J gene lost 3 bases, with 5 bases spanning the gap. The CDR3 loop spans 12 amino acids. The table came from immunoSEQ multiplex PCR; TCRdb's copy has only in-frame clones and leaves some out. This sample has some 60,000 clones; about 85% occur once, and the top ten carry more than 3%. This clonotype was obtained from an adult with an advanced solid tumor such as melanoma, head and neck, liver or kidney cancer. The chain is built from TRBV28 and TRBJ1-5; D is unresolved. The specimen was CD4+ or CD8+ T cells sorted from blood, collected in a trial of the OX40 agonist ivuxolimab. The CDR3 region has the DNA TGTGCCAGCAGTGTCCTCAATCAGCCCCAGCATTTT. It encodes CASSVLNQPQHF.